This passage covers 22 T cell receptor beta chains from one sample sequenced in a study of beta chain features in type 1 diabetes. The authors reverse transcribed all of the isolated RNA, so sequencing captured expressed TCRB transcripts. TCRdb's copy holds only in-frame clones and misses some; the assay was immunoSEQ multiplex PCR. The sample consists of over 700,000 clones, roughly 15% of them appearing once. The sample taken for sequencing was naive CD4+ T cells from blood. The receptors stem from a woman aged 18-29 years in good health.

The V call is TRBV2, the J call TRBJ2-7, with D perhaps TRBD1 or TRBD2 (5 bases each). The CDR3 is made up of 13 amino acids. Looked up from germline, CDR1 is SNHLY and CDR2 is FYNNEI. Trimming removed 8 bases at V and 1 base at J, with 12 bases between. CDR3 DNA: TGTGCCAGCGACCGGGACGGTTCCTACGAGCAGTACTTC. As protein: CASDRDGSYEQYF.

This clone was seen only a few times. The J gene is TRBJ2-1, the V gene TRBV7-8; tentative D call: TRBD2 (6 bases). CDR1 SGHVS and CDR2 FQNEAQ come from the germline V gene. V was pared by 3 bases and J by 7 bases, with 19 bases between. This CDR3 has 16 residues. The CDR3, as DNA: TGTGCCAGCAGCTTTGTAACCAGCGGGCTTTGGAATGAGCAGTTCTTC. Protein product: CASSFVTSGLWNEQFF.

The genes are TRBV10-3 and TRBJ1-1; a possible D gene is TRBD1 (5 bases). Trimming cost V 6 bases and J 0 bases, with 8 bases left between them. The germline V gene has CDR1 ENHRY and CDR2 SYGVKD. This CDR3 has 13 residues. The CDR3 protein is CAIRGGVNTEAFF. CDR3 nucleotides: TGTGCCATCAGGGGAGGGGTGAACACTGAAGCTTTCTTT.

This clone was found a few times. The chain has TRBV5-4 and TRBJ2-4; 9 bases line up with TRBD2. The V segment lost 4 bases and the J segment 2 bases; nucleotides outside the gene matches: 7. This CDR3 region has 16 residues. CDR1 and CDR2 (germline): SGHNT, YYREEE (reference sequence). CDR3 loop: CASSPLAGVTKNIQYF. Here the CDR3 DNA reads TGTGCCAGCAGCCCTTTAGCGGGAGTCACCAAAAACATTCAGTACTTC.

The J gene is TRBJ2-5, the V gene TRBV27; 11 nucleotides line up with TRBD2. The CDR3 has 18 residues. Losses at the gene ends were 5 bases for V and 2 bases for J; bases not matched to a gene: 13. From germline, CDR1 is MNHEY and CDR2 SMNVEV (reference sequence). The CDR3 DNA follows: TGTGCCAGCAGTGACCAAATAGCGGGAGGGCCTCCGCAAGAGACCCAGTACTTC. It codes for CASSDQIAGGPPQETQYF.

The rearrangement uses TRBV6-5 and TRBJ2-3, with unresolved D. Trimming pared 2 bases from V and 1 base from J, leaving 7 bases between. CDR1 is MNHEY and CDR2 is SVGAGI in the germline V gene. The CDR3 totals 14 residues. Here the CDR3 reads CASSYGWGTDTQYF. The CDR3 DNA is TGTGCCAGCAGTTACGGTTGGGGCACAGATACGCAGTATTTT.

In this sample, this clone turned up a few times. The J gene is TRBJ2-2, the V gene TRBV4-1, with 9 positions matching TRBD2. Germline lookup yields CDR1 MGHRA and CDR2 YSYEKL. V lost 4 bases and J lost 3; bases outside the gene matches: 12. The CDR3 has 18 amino acids. Here the CDR3 reads CASSPGLAGILYTGELFF. The CDR3 coding sequence is TGCGCCAGCAGCCCCGGTCTAGCGGGAATATTGTACACCGGGGAGCTGTTTTTT.

Written as DNA, the CDR3 is TGTGCCAGCAGTCAGGGACTAGCGGCAACACAAGAGACCCAGTACTTC. It codes for CASSQGLAATQETQYF. This chain joins TRBV9 and TRBJ2-5, with 11 bases identical to TRBD2. V was clipped by 5 bases and J by 2 bases; unmatched bases: 8. The CDR3 contains 16 residues. Germline CDR1 SGDLS, CDR2 YYNGEE.

This clone was counted between two and nine times. The V and J genes are TRBV7-3 and TRBJ2-3; 9 positions agree with TRBD2. Germline lookup yields CDR1 SGHTA and CDR2 FQGTGA. The CDR3 runs to 16 residues. The junction had 4 bases not matched to a gene; V was cut back by 3 bases and J by 0 bases. CDR3 sequence (DNA): TGTGCCAGCAGCTTTAGCGGGAGCCCTAGCACAGATACGCAGTATTTT. Translating it yields CASSFSGSPSTDTQYF. The full variable domain, its missing parts supplied by reference TRBV7-3 and TRBJ2-3, is GAGVSQTPSNKVTEKGKYVELRCDPISGHTALYWYRQSLGQGPEFLIYFQGTGAADDSGLPNDRFFAVRPEGSVSTLKIQRTERGDSAVYLCASSFSGSPSTDTQYFGPGTRLTVL.

In its sample, this clone was seen a few times. The chain combines TRBV28 with TRBJ1-2; 7 bases agree with TRBD1. Germline lookup yields CDR1 MDHEN and CDR2 SYDVKM. The V gene end was trimmed by 6 bases and the J gene end by 5 bases; junction bases not matched to a gene: 6. This CDR3 spans 13 amino acids. CDR3 in DNA: TGTGCCAGCAGCCCGGGACAGTCTTATGGCTACACCTTC. It yields the protein CASSPGQSYGYTF.

In this sample, this clone turned up a few times. V gene TRBV20-1 combines with J gene TRBJ2-3; D not certain. The CDR3 covers 11 residues. Germline V gene data show CDR1 as DFQATT and CDR2 as SNEGSKA (reference sequence). Trimming took off 8 bases at V and 8 bases at J, with 14 bases between the two ends. CDR3 protein: CSPKGSGTQYF. In DNA form, the CDR3 reads TGCAGTCCGAAAGGGTCGGGTACGCAGTATTTT.

The gene calls are TRBV28 and TRBJ2-1; D unresolved. The CDR3 loop spans 16 amino acids. V lost 4 bases, J lost 0 bases, and 13 bases lay in between. The germline V gene encodes CDR1 MDHEN and CDR2 SYDVKM. The CDR3 spells CASSSYHFGSYNEQFF. The CDR3 DNA follows: TGTGCCAGCAGTTCTTATCATTTTGGCTCCTACAATGAGCAGTTCTTC.

The V gene is TRBV19, the J gene TRBJ2-1; either TRBD1 or TRBD2 may fit D (6 bases each). The CDR3 has 17 amino acids. Trimming cost V 4 bases and J 7 bases, with 23 bases left between them. Germline CDR1 and CDR2: LNHDA and SQIVND (reference sequence). The CDR3, as DNA: TGTGCCAGTAGTACTCGAACAGGGACTCGTGCGGTTAATGAGCAGTTCTTC. It codes for CASSTRTGTRAVNEQFF.

This clone showed up just a few times. The chain has TRBV7-2 and TRBJ2-7, with D unresolved. The V gene's germline CDR1 is SGHTA and CDR2 FQGNSA. Trimming took 4 bases from V and 4 from J, leaving 17 bases between them. The CDR3 contains 15 residues. The CDR3 loop is CASSSLSPLIYEQYF. The DNA of the CDR3 is TGTGCCAGCAGCTCTCTCTCCCCCTTAATATACGAGCAGTACTTC.

V usage is TRBV7-2 and J usage is TRBJ2-5; 14 bases agree with TRBD2. This CDR3 region has 15 residues. Losses at the gene ends were 4 bases for V and 5 bases for J; bases not matched to a gene: 3. The germline V gene has CDR1 SGHTA and CDR2 FQGNSA. The CDR3 region is CASSWGLAGAETQYF. Here the CDR3 DNA reads TGTGCCAGCAGCTGGGGACTAGCGGGAGCGGAGACCCAGTACTTC.

The rearrangement links TRBV6-5 to TRBJ1-1; TRBD1 is a possible D gene (5 bases). Looked up from germline, CDR1 is MNHEY and CDR2 is SVGAGI. The CDR3 runs to 13 residues. The V end lost 3 bases, the J end lost 6 bases, and 11 bases lay between the germline ends. CDR3 DNA sequence: TGTGCCAGCAGTTATGTAAGGGGATCTGAAGCTTTCTTT. It translates to CASSYVRGSEAFF.

The rearrangement joins TRBV29-1 to TRBJ1-2, with a possible D match to TRBD1 (5 bases). This CDR3 has 13 amino acids. V lost 5 bases to trimming and J lost 2 bases, with 12 bases between them. Germline V gene lookup returns CDR1 SQVTM and CDR2 ANQGSEA. The CDR3 loop reads CSVLDPGNYGYTF. The CDR3 nucleotides read TGCAGCGTTCTAGACCCAGGGAACTATGGCTACACCTTC.

The table lists this clone with a few counts. CDR3 sequence: CASSPDRDTEAFF. Written as DNA, the CDR3 is TGTGCCAGCAGCCCGGACAGGGACACTGAAGCTTTCTTT. The gene calls are TRBV7-2 and TRBJ1-1, with 8 bases that match TRBD1. After removal of 5 bases from V and 3 bases from J, the junction contained 2 bases not matched to a gene. The germline CDR1 and CDR2 sequences are SGHTA and FQGNSA. CDR3 length: 13 amino acids.

As to this clone: At the DNA level, this CDR3 is encoded by other sequences in the same sample as well. V is TRBV2 and J is TRBJ2-5; 11 positions agree with TRBD2. There are 14 residues in the CDR3. J lost 4 bases, V lost 6 bases, and 4 bases had no gene match. The germline V gene encodes CDR1 SNHLY and CDR2 FYNNEI. The CDR3 DNA reads as TGTGCCAGCAGCCCTAGCGGGAGGAGAGAGACCCAGTACTTC. Amino acid sequence: CASSPSGRRETQYF.

This clone was recorded a few times. The rearrangement uses TRBV4-1 and TRBJ1-5; D is perhaps TRBD1 (6 bases). Germline V gene data show CDR1 as MGHRA and CDR2 as YSYEKL. The CDR3 runs to 18 residues. Trimming removed 3 bases at V and 7 bases at J, with 25 bases between. CDR3 in amino acids: CASSHAAPAGARRQPQHF. The CDR3 DNA reads TGCGCCAGCAGCCACGCCGCCCCCGCGGGGGCGCGGAGACAGCCCCAGCATTTT.

The chain combines TRBV5-1 with TRBJ2-1; D is possibly TRBD2 (5 bases). The CDR3 totals 13 residues. Trimming took 5 bases from V and 5 from J, leaving 11 bases between them. Germline CDR1 is SGHRS and CDR2 is YFSETQ. The CDR3 sequence: CASSRSGNNEQFF. The CDR3, as DNA: TGCGCCAGCAGTCGGTCGGGGAACAATGAGCAGTTCTTC.

The V call is TRBV5-1, the J call TRBJ2-1; 10 nucleotides match TRBD2. This CDR3 spans 15 amino acids. In germline, CDR1 is SGHRS, CDR2 YFSETQ. J lost 7 bases, V lost 4 bases, and 8 bases had no gene match. CDR3 DNA sequence: TGCGCCAGCAGCAGCAGCGGGAGGGAGTGGAATGAGCAGTTCTTC. Translated: CASSSSGREWNEQFF. The full variable domain, rest sourced from reference TRBV5-1 and TRBJ2-1, is KAGVTQTPRYLIKTRGQQVTLSCSPISGHRSVSWYQQTPGQGLQFLFEYFSETQRNKGNFPGRFSGRQFSNSRSEMNVSTLELGDSALYLCASSSSGREWNEQFFGPGTRLTVL.